This is a list of T cell receptor beta chains from one sample in a study of T cells after yellow fever vaccination. MiXCR, applied by TCRdb to the 5' RACE reads, yields one record per CDR3 protein. The sample consists of hundreds of thousands of distinct CDR3 sequences, 13% of them appearing once. The starting material was PBMCs, obtained on the day of the yellow fever booster vaccination. Source of these receptors: a man younger than 40 who received the YFV17D yellow fever vaccine. Each CDR3 is given without its conserved first and last residue.

V	length	CDR3
TRBV20-1	14	SARTGGGGINSPLH
TRBV18	15	ASSRQIPGQGYLEQY
TRBV4-3	16	ASSQDLMRTGDTDTQY
TRBV3-1	13	ASSQGGTGANVLT
TRBV7-2	13	ASSNLQGAGNTIY
TRBV20-1	13	SARGLASSYNEQF
TRBV19	14	ASSIVPSVSYNEQF
TRBV3-1	12	ASSRWDGQETQY
TRBV5-1	10	ASRETTGELF
TRBV5-1	15	ASSLDGRSEISYGYT
TRBV15	12	ATSRARAGETQY
TRBV15	10	ATSTHRGKLF
TRBV20-1	9	SARDTYEQY
TRBV7-2	11	ASSFAPAETQY
TRBV7-8	16	ASSLHTTGKGKTGELF
TRBV5-6	11	ASSYYENEKLF
TRBV12-3/TRBV12-4	13	ASSTAGRGYDEQY
TRBV9	13	ASSVGGVNTGELF
TRBV5-1	14	ASSFGLGNPTDTQY
TRBV10-3	12	AISIAERPTEQY
TRBV20-1	13	SAAGTSGGGNEQF
TRBV5-1	12	ASGTGGPYNEQF
TRBV20-1	9	SARVEGEQY
TRBV14	11	ASSYNLLGEQY
TRBV6-2/TRBV6-3	13	ASSYGQGDTGELF
TRBV20-1	13	SAIGGWGSSYEQY
TRBV7-2	13	ASSLAQGLLYEQY
TRBV18	13	ASSPSNAPLREQY
TRBV12-3/TRBV12-4	14	ASRNPGSSGANVLT
TRBV29-1	11	SVESRDSYGQY
TRBV7-8	13	ASSLAPGRENIQY
TRBV5-1	13	ASSSSTSGSGGQY
TRBV9	13	ASVVGAGFSGELF
TRBV5-4	14	ASSFIAGGNTGELF
TRBV10-2	12	ASSEVLMNTEAF
TRBV5-5	11	ASSLALSNSMF
TRBV4-2	13	ASSQEGLGTDTQY
TRBV4-1	11	ASSQVSNNEQF
TRBV3-1	13	ASSQDMGDYEKLF
TRBV12-3/TRBV12-4	13	ASSPLGRSTGELF
TRBV28	11	ASSLMRAGELF
TRBV10-1	12	ASSRTRGSDTQY
TRBV12-3/TRBV12-4	12	ASSSHRVEETQY
TRBV7-2	15	ASSRTGPANPNQPQH
TRBV7-2	14	ASSWRVSSYNSPLH
TRBV6-5	13	ASSYKSDSSYEQY
TRBV5-4	14	ASSLGGLAGVNEQF
TRBV6-6	10	ASSNRPYGYT
TRBV12-3/TRBV12-4	13	ASSFPKERGSPLH
TRBV20-1	12	SARGGQGYQPQH
TRBV15	13	ATSRPGLAQNEQF
TRBV5-1	14	ASSLGLAGVDNEQF
TRBV27	11	ASKGTGVRGYT
TRBV20-1	12	SARVGQGPYEQY
TRBV7-3	10	ASSSDGPTQY
TRBV7-9	12	ASSLKGMNTEAF